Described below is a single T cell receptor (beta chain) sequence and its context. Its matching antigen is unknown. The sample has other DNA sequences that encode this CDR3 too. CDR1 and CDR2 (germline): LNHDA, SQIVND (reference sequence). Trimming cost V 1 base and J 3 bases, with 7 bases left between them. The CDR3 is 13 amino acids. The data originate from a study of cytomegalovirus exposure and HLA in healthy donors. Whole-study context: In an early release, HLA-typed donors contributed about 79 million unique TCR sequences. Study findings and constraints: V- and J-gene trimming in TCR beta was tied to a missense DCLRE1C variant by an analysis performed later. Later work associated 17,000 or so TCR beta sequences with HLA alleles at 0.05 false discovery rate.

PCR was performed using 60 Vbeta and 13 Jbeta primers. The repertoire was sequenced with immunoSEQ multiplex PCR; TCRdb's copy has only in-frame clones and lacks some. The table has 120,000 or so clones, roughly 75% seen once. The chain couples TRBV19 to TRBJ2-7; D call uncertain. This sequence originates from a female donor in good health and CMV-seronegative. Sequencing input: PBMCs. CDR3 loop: CASSIGGGYEQYF. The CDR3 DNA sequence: TGTGCCAGTAGTATAGGTGGCGGCTACGAGCAGTACTTC.